These 4 T cell receptor beta chains were all obtained from the same sample, sequenced in a study of cytomegalovirus exposure and HLA in healthy donors. The PCR used 60 Vbeta and 13 Jbeta primers. Using immunoSEQ multiplex PCR, the repertoire was profiled, and TCRdb retains in-frame clones only, with some absent. Of about 240,000 clones in the sample, about 80% were seen once. Sequencing input: PBMCs. The source of these receptors is a woman aged 55-70 years in good health and CMV-seropositive.

This clone was seen more than once but under ten times. J is TRBJ1-5 and V is TRBV5-8, with D possibly matching TRBD1 (6 bases). V dropped 1 base and J dropped 5 bases, with 13 bases sitting between them. There are 15 residues in the CDR3. Germline CDR1 SGHTS, CDR2 YDEGEE. Here the CDR3 DNA reads TGTGCCAGCAGCTTGACCGGACAGAACGATCAGCCCCAGCATTTT. It specifies CASSLTGQNDQPQHF.

This chain uses TRBV7-6 with TRBJ1-3; weak D call: TRBD1 (6 bases). Trimming removed 2 bases at V and 3 bases at J, with 8 bases between. This CDR3 has 14 amino acids. Germline values: CDR1 SGHVS, CDR2 FNYEAQ. The CDR3 here is CASSLSGDGNTIYF. The DNA for the CDR3 is TGTGCCAGCAGCTTATCAGGGGATGGAAACACCATATATTTT.

This clone showed up just once. The V and J genes are TRBV27 and TRBJ1-2, with unresolved D. Germline V lookup: CDR1 MNHEY, CDR2 SMNVEV (reference sequence). This CDR3 comprises 14 residues. V lost 3 bases, J lost 1 base, and 9 bases lay in between. Here the CDR3 reads CASSFAGNNYGYTF. The CDR3 DNA sequence: TGTGCCAGCAGTTTTGCAGGAAATAACTATGGCTACACCTTC.

This clone showed up just a few times. The junction departs from the called germline gene at one end, perhaps through a read error. The genes are TRBV6-6 and TRBJ2-7; a possible D gene is TRBD2 (5 bases). This CDR3 has 12 residues. Germline V gives CDR1 MNHNY, CDR2 SVGAGI (reference sequence). The CDR3 DNA reads as TGTGCCAGCAGTTACTCGACAATCGGACTGTTCTTC. Its protein is CASSYSTIGLFF.